This passage covers 4 T cell receptor beta chains from one sample sequenced in a study of shared clonotypes between healthy human individuals. TCRdb keeps only in-frame clones here, not all; method: immunoSEQ multiplex PCR. The table has about 2.4 million clones, more than 85% seen once. The specimen sequenced was naive CD4+ T cells from PBMCs. Subset meaning: CD45RA+ positively selected. The receptors were sampled from a man younger than 30 in good health. Some clones in this sample may be carry-over from other donors' samples.

This clone was seen only once. J is TRBJ2-3 and V is TRBV28; D unresolved. This CDR3 contains 14 residues. Per germline, CDR1 MDHEN and CDR2 SYDVKM. The V end was cut by 8 bases, the J end by 1 base, with 13 bases between. The CDR3 DNA reads TGTGCCAGCCGGAAGTCGAGGCGCACAGATACGCAGTATTTT. Protein: CASRKSRRTDTQYF.

This sequence joins TRBV7-8 and TRBJ2-1; maybe TRBD2 (5 bases). This CDR3 is 12 amino acids long. Germline CDR1 is SGHVS and CDR2 is FQNEAQ. V dropped 1 base and J dropped 8 bases, with 6 bases sitting between them. Here the CDR3 reads CASSLELDEQFF. In DNA, the CDR3 is TGTGCCAGCAGCTTAGAACTAGATGAGCAGTTCTTC.

This clone was detected only once. This chain connects TRBV28 to TRBJ2-3; 10 bases are a match to TRBD1. After removal of 7 bases from V and 3 bases from J, the junction contained 4 bases not matched to a gene. Germline assignment: CDR1 MDHEN and CDR2 SYDVKM. The CDR3 contains 14 residues. The DNA for the CDR3 is TGTGCCAGCAATACGGGACAGGGGACAGATACGCAGTATTTT. Encoded protein: CASNTGQGTDTQYF.

The V gene is TRBV5-1, the J gene TRBJ2-1; D is unclear. V gave up 3 bases and J gave up 3 bases, with 16 bases separating them. This CDR3 contains 16 residues. Per germline, CDR1 SGHRS and CDR2 YFSETQ. The DNA of the CDR3 is TGCGCCAGCAGCTACGACCACTCTCACGTCTACAATGAGCAGTTCTTC. Amino acid sequence: CASSYDHSHVYNEQFF.